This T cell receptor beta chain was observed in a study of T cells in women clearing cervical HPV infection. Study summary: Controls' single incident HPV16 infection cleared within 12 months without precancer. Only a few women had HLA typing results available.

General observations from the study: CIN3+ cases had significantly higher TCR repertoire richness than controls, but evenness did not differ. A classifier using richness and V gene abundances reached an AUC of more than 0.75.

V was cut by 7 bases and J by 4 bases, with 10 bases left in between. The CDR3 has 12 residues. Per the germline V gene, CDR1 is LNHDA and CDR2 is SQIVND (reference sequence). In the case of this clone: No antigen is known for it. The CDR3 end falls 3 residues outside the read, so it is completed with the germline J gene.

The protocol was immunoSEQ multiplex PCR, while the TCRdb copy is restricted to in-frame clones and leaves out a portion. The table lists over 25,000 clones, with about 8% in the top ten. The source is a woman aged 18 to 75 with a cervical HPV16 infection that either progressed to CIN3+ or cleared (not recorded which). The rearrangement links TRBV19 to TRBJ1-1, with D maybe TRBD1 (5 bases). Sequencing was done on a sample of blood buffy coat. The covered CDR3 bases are TGTGCCAGTAACGACAGAGTCACTGAA. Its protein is CASNDRVTE. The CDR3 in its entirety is CASNDRVTEAFF. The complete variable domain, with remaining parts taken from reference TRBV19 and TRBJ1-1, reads DGGITQSPKYLFRKEGQNVTLSCEQNLNHDAMYWYRQDPGQGLRLIYYSQIVNDFQKGDIAEGYSVSREKKESFPLTVTSAQKNPTAFYLCASNDRVTEAFFGQGTRLTVV.